The source of this T cell receptor (beta chain) is a study of blood T cell repertoires in COVID-19. Study in general: Acute and convalescent COVID-19 samples came from the United States, Italy and Spain. T cells, B-cell-depleted T cells, or PBMCs supplied cDNA or gDNA.

Source study methods: Nucleated cell counts were estimated from reference gene primer amplification. The method was immunoSEQ multiplex PCR; TCRdb's version includes in-frame clones alone and lacks a portion of them. The V and J calls and the clone size are those of that table, but D and trimming were determined from the DNA. The sample holds some 140,000 clones, around 73% seen once. V gave up 1 base and J gave up 5 bases, with 11 bases separating them. Germline lookup yields CDR1 LGHNA and CDR2 YSLEER. CDR3 size: 14 residues. The chain is built from TRBV4-3 and TRBJ1-2; D is possibly TRBD1 (6 bases). Material for sequencing was peripheral blood. This receptor was obtained from a man between 60 and 75 years old who had recovered from COVID-19. In nucleotides, the CDR3 is TGCGCCAGCAGCCAAGTGGGCCAGGGGTATGGCTACACCTTC. Protein product: CASSQVGQGYGYTF.